Listed below are T cell receptor beta chains from one sample, sequenced in a study of vaccination and CD4 T cells after COVID-19. Using its own MiXCR run on the PCR reads, TCRdb lists one record per CDR3 protein. This repertoire shows tens of thousands of distinct CDR3 sequences, around 60% found once; its top ten account for 13%. Antigens of these TCRs are unknown. This material consisted of CD4+ T cells from blood, cultured in vitro, taken after SARS-CoV-2 vaccination. These receptors were taken from a human donor who received a COVID-19 vaccine. Each CDR3 is given with its conserved first and last residue. The order of the fields is CDR3 DNA, CDR3 protein, J gene, clone size, D gene, V gene. A D gene is named only where the DNA matches it firmly. Clone size, where shown, is once, few, many, or a class for clones that have expanded.

cdr3_nt: TGTGCCAGCAGTGTGGGACGGTACTTTTCACCCCTCCACTTT; cdr3_aa: CASSVGRYFSPLHF; j_call: TRBJ1-6; clone_size: few; d_call: NA; v_call: TRBV6-1
cdr3_nt: TGTGCCAGCAGCACGGGCCCCAGAGAGACCCAGTACTTC; cdr3_aa: CASSTGPRETQYF; j_call: TRBJ2-5; clone_size: NA; d_call: NA; v_call: TRBV11-3
cdr3_nt: TGTGCCACCAGAATAACAGGAATTATAGACACTGAAGCTTTCTTT; cdr3_aa: CATRITGIIDTEAFF; j_call: TRBJ1-1; clone_size: NA; d_call: NA; v_call: TRBV24-1
cdr3_nt: TGTGCCAGCAGTTTATCGAGGGGCGGGGGATTCACAGATACGCAGTATTTT; cdr3_aa: CASSLSRGGGFTDTQYF; j_call: TRBJ2-3; clone_size: few; d_call: TRBD2; v_call: TRBV27
cdr3_nt: TGCAGTGCTAGAGTTAACAGGGGCGCAGGAGTCTCTGGAAACACCATATATTTT; cdr3_aa: CSARVNRGAGVSGNTIYF; j_call: TRBJ1-3; clone_size: few; d_call: TRBD1; v_call: TRBV20-1
cdr3_nt: TGTGCCAGCATGTGGTACCACGGATCACCCCTCCACTTT; cdr3_aa: CASMWYHGSPLHF; j_call: TRBJ1-6; clone_size: few; d_call: NA; v_call: TRBV6-1
cdr3_nt: TGTGCCACCAGCAGAGAACCCGGGTGGGGGGCGTGGAACACTGAAGCTTTCTTT; cdr3_aa: CATSREPGWGAWNTEAFF; j_call: TRBJ1-1; clone_size: NA; d_call: NA; v_call: TRBV15
cdr3_nt: TGTGCCAGCGGGACTGTGAGAACCGGGGAGCTGTTTTTT; cdr3_aa: CASGTVRTGELFF; j_call: TRBJ2-2; clone_size: NA; d_call: NA; v_call: TRBV6-1
cdr3_nt: TGTGCCAGCAGCTTAGACGGCGGGGTCCAAGAGACCCAGTACTTC; cdr3_aa: CASSLDGGVQETQYF; j_call: TRBJ2-5; clone_size: few; d_call: NA; v_call: TRBV7-2
cdr3_nt: TGTGCCAGCAGCCTAAACAGGCTGAACACTGAAGCTTTCTTT; cdr3_aa: CASSLNRLNTEAFF; j_call: TRBJ1-1; clone_size: NA; d_call: NA; v_call: TRBV7-2
cdr3_nt: TGTGCCACCAGCAGAGTCCAGGGTAGCTACACCTTC; cdr3_aa: CATSRVQGSYTF; j_call: TRBJ1-2; clone_size: few; d_call: NA; v_call: TRBV15
cdr3_nt: TGTGCCAGCAGCTTAGTTGGGGAGGTAGGGACTGAAGCTTTCTTT; cdr3_aa: CASSLVGEVGTEAFF; j_call: TRBJ1-1; clone_size: NA; d_call: NA; v_call: TRBV7-2
cdr3_nt: TGTGCCACCAGTACAAACCTTTTTAGCGGGGGGGCCCGTGGGGAGCTGTTTTTT; cdr3_aa: CATSTNLFSGGARGELFF; j_call: TRBJ2-2; clone_size: NA; d_call: TRBD2; v_call: TRBV24-1
cdr3_nt: TGTGCCAGCAGCTTTCTGACGAACACTGAAGCTTTCTTT; cdr3_aa: CASSFLTNTEAFF; j_call: TRBJ1-1; clone_size: few; d_call: NA; v_call: TRBV11-3
cdr3_nt: TGTGCCAGCAGTGTAGCAGATAGCAATCAGCCCCAGCATTTT; cdr3_aa: CASSVADSNQPQHF; j_call: TRBJ1-5; clone_size: NA; d_call: NA; v_call: TRBV6-1
cdr3_nt: TGTGCCAGCAGTAGCGGGGGGCTTGCTAGCACAGATACGCAGTATTTT; cdr3_aa: CASSSGGLASTDTQYF; j_call: TRBJ2-3; clone_size: NA; d_call: TRBD2; v_call: TRBV6-1
cdr3_nt: TGTGCCACCAGTGATAGGCAGGGGGCAGGCCAAGAGACCCAGTACTTC; cdr3_aa: CATSDRQGAGQETQYF; j_call: TRBJ2-5; clone_size: NA; d_call: TRBD1; v_call: TRBV24-1
cdr3_nt: TGTGCCAGCAGTTCACTCCGGTTAGGAGTAAATTCACCCCTCCACTTT; cdr3_aa: CASSSLRLGVNSPLHF; j_call: TRBJ1-6; clone_size: NA; d_call: NA; v_call: TRBV27